These 9 T cell receptor beta chains originate from one sample sequenced in a study of cytomegalovirus exposure and HLA in healthy donors. Primers for the PCR totalled 60 Vbeta and 13 Jbeta. The assay was immunoSEQ multiplex PCR, and TCRdb's table has in-frame clones only and misses some. The sample contains 150,000 to 170,000 clones, around 79% of which appear only once. The sample comprised PBMCs. The receptors derive from a man aged 30-40 years in good health and CMV-seropositive.

J is TRBJ2-2 and V is TRBV30; D gene unclear. V was shortened by 3 bases and J by 4 bases, with 9 bases between the two germline ends. The CDR3 has 13 amino acids. Germline V gene data show CDR1 as GTSNPN and CDR2 as SVGIG (reference sequence). The CDR3 sequence is CAWRSPGTGELFF. In nucleotides, the CDR3 is TGTGCCTGGAGGAGCCCAGGCACCGGGGAGCTGTTTTTT.

CDR3 sequence: CASSYGRDYGYTF. In nucleotides, the CDR3 is TGTGCCAGCAGTTACGGGAGGGACTATGGCTACACCTTC. The chain recombines TRBV6-5 with TRBJ1-2; no clear D. From germline, CDR1 is MNHEY and CDR2 SVGAGI. Trimming removed 2 bases at V and 3 bases at J, with 7 bases between. This CDR3 is 13 amino acids long.

This clone has only a few counts. The chain recombines TRBV27 with TRBJ1-6; 7 bases map to TRBD1. CDR3 size: 15 residues. The J segment lost 2 bases and the V segment lost 6 bases, leaving 4 bases of the junction unmatched. CDR1 and CDR2 (germline): MNHEY, SMNVEV (reference sequence). The chain's CDR3 is CASREGAAYNSPLHF. The CDR3 DNA is TGTGCCAGCAGGGAGGGGGCGGCCTATAATTCACCCCTCCACTTT.

The chain joins TRBV27 to TRBJ1-5; 10 nucleotides line up with TRBD1. V dropped 8 bases and J dropped 0; count of bases not matched to a gene: 7. The CDR3 length is 16 residues. CDR1 MNHEY and CDR2 SMNVEV come from the germline V gene (reference sequence). Here the CDR3 reads CASRTGGSNSNQPQHF. In nucleotides, the CDR3 is TGTGCCAGCCGGACAGGGGGGTCTAATAGCAATCAGCCCCAGCATTTT.

The V gene is TRBV2, the J gene TRBJ2-7; 7 bases line up with TRBD2. V gave up 6 bases and J gave up 4 bases; unmatched junction bases: 9. The CDR3 extends over 14 amino acids. Germline V lookup: CDR1 SNHLY, CDR2 FYNNEI. Here the CDR3 reads CASSKGSGEYEQYF. CDR3 nucleotide sequence: TGTGCCAGCAGCAAGGGGAGCGGGGAGTACGAGCAGTACTTC.

This chain links TRBV28 with TRBJ2-7; the match to TRBD1 covers 12 bases. The V segment lost 3 bases and the J segment 13 bases; nucleotides outside the gene matches: 10. The CDR3 spans 14 residues. The germline gives CDR1 MDHEN, CDR2 SYDVKM. The CDR3 protein is CASSFRDRGPSLYF. CDR3 in DNA: TGTGCCAGCAGTTTCAGGGACAGGGGGCCATCCCTCTACTTC.

J is TRBJ1-6 and V is TRBV2; no clear D gene. Germline V lookup: CDR1 SNHLY, CDR2 FYNNEI. This CDR3 contains 14 residues. Trimming shortened V by 4 bases and J by 6 bases, and 10 bases separated the two germline ends. In DNA form, the CDR3 reads TGTGCCAGCAGTGCGTACAGTACTAATTCACCCCTCCACTTT. This encodes CASSAYSTNSPLHF. The full variable domain, its missing parts supplied by reference TRBV2 and TRBJ1-6, is EPEVTQTPSHQVTQMGQEVILRCVPISNHLYFYWYRQILGQKVEFLVSFYNNEISEKSEIFDDQFSVERPDGSNFTLKIRSTKLEDSAMYFCASSAYSTNSPLHFGNGTRLTVT.

This clone came up once. The chain joins TRBV19 to TRBJ1-2; TRBD1 matches at 8 bases. V shed 5 bases and J 7 bases; nucleotides not matched to a gene: 3. In germline, CDR1 is LNHDA, CDR2 SQIVND (reference sequence). The CDR3 loop spans 12 amino acids. CDR3 DNA sequence: TGTGCCAGTAGTGGCAGGGGGCCTGGCTACACCTTC. It encodes CASSGRGPGYTF.

The rearrangement joins TRBV11-2 to TRBJ2-5; 14 nucleotides match TRBD2. Gene TRBJ2-7 matches the end of the DNA better, so the J call may be wrong. The CDR3 is made up of 17 amino acids. The V gene's germline CDR1 is SGHAT and CDR2 FQNNGV. Here the CDR3 reads CASSLAGTSGSIYEQYF. The DNA for the CDR3 is TGTGCCAGCAGCCTAGCCGGGACTAGCGGGAGTATCTACGAGCAGTACTTC.